The 4 T cell receptor beta chains given below trace back to one sample, sequenced in a study of blood T cell repertoires in COVID-19. Clones were read by immunoSEQ multiplex PCR, and TCRdb kept only the in-frame ones, dropping some. Found here are 400,000 to 500,000 clones, roughly 88% of them singletons; the top ten hold roughly 1.4%. Material for sequencing was peripheral blood. The origin of the receptors is a young woman with active or convalescent COVID-19.

The table lists this clone with a count of one. This rearrangement joins TRBV19 to TRBJ1-1, with no clear D. With 2 bases removed from V and 8 bases from J, the gap between germline ends came to 18 bases. Germline CDR1 LNHDA, CDR2 SQIVND (reference sequence). CDR3 length: 15 amino acids. The CDR3 reads CASSITGGLDPEAFF. The CDR3, as DNA: TGTGCCAGTAGTATAACGGGAGGGCTTGATCCCGAAGCTTTCTTT.

The CDR3 here is CASSGGQPQHF. The CDR3 DNA follows: TGTGCCAGCTCAGGTGGGCAGCCCCAGCATTTT. The gene calls are TRBV2 and TRBJ1-5; no definite D call. The CDR3 totals 11 residues. V dropped 8 bases and J dropped 7 bases, with 9 bases sitting between them. Germline loops: CDR1 SNHLY, CDR2 FYNNEI. The entire variable domain, with the rest obtained from reference TRBV2 and TRBJ1-5, is as follows: EPEVTQTPSHQVTQMGQEVILRCVPISNHLYFYWYRQILGQKVEFLVSFYNNEISEKSEIFDDQFSVERPDGSNFTLKIRSTKLEDSAMYFCASSGGQPQHFGDGTRLSIL.

As DNA, the CDR3 is TGTGCCAGCAGCTATCTAGCGGGGGACACAGATACGCAGTATTTT. Translation gives CASSYLAGDTDTQYF. The chain joins TRBV5-4 to TRBJ2-3, with 10 bases fitting TRBD2. The CDR3 covers 15 residues. Germline CDR1 is SGHNT and CDR2 is YYREEE (reference sequence). J gave up 2 bases and V 3 bases, and 3 bases lay outside the gene matches.

The rearrangement links TRBV15 to TRBJ2-1; 12 nucleotides line up with TRBD2. Germline values: CDR1 LNHNV, CDR2 YYDKDF (reference sequence). The V and J ends lost 4 bases and 5 bases, in that order; junction bases with no gene match: 6. This CDR3 contains 16 residues. CDR3 residues: CATSTGLAGRHNEQFF. The CDR3 DNA sequence: TGTGCCACCAGCACCGGACTAGCGGGGCGCCACAATGAGCAGTTCTTC.